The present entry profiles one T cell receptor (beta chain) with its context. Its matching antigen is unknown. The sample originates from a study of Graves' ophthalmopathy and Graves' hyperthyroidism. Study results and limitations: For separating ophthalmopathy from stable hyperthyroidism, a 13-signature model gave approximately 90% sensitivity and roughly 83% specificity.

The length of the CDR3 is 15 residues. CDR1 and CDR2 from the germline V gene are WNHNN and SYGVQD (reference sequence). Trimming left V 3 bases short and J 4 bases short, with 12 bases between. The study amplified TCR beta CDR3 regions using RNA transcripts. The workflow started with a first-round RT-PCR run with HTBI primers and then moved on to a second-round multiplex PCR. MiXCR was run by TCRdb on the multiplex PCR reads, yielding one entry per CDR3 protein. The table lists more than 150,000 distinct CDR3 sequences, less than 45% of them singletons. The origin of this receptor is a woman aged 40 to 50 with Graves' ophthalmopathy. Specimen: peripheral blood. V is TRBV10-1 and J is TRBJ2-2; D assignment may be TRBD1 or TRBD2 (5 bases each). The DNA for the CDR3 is TGCGCCAGCAGTGACACGGGGCGAGTCACCGGGGAGCTGTTTTTT. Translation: CASSDTGRVTGELFF.